This is a list of T cell receptor beta chains from one sample in a study of OX40 agonist ivuxolimab in advanced cancers. Produced via immunoSEQ multiplex PCR; TCRdb's table is partial and in-frame only. This sample has some 98,000 clones, with just under 85% found just once. The sample consisted of CD4+ or CD8+ T cells sorted from blood, taken in a trial of the OX40 agonist ivuxolimab. The source is an adult with an advanced solid tumor such as melanoma, head and neck, liver or kidney cancer. CDR3s include the opening cysteine and the closing phenylalanine or tryptophan. Fields, in order: clone size, J gene, V gene, D gene, CDR3 DNA, CDR3 protein. The D gene is left open where the match is weak. The listing skips clone size in some rows; elsewhere it reads once, few, many or a size class.

>.|TRBJ2-2|TRBV9|.
TGTGCCAGCAGCGTAGATATGGGTTCCGGGGAGCTGTTTTTT
CASSVDMGSGELFF
>.|TRBJ1-1|TRBV7-8|.
TGTGCCAGCAGCTCCCCGGAGGGGGGGCCCTCTGAAGCTTTCTTT
CASSSPEGGPSEAFF
>.|TRBJ2-7|TRBV5-1|TRBD1
TGCGCCAGCAGCTTGGAGGGGACAGGGGGGCGGGACGAGCAGTACTTC
CASSLEGTGGRDEQYF
>.|TRBJ2-5|TRBV12-5|.
TGTGCTAGTGGCCCCGGACAGCTATTAGAGACCCAGTACTTC
CASGPGQLLETQYF
>.|TRBJ2-5|TRBV19|TRBD2
TGTGCCAGTAGTGTAAGCGGGGGGCAAGAGACCCAGTACTTC
CASSVSGGQETQYF
>once|TRBJ2-3|TRBV28|.
TGTGCCAGCACTTCCCAGGGGACGATCTCAACAGATACGCAGTATTTT
CASTSQGTISTDTQYF
>.|TRBJ1-6|TRBV28|.
TGTGCCAGCAGTTTACGGCCAGGGAGTAGGAAGGCACCCCTCCACTTT
CASSLRPGSRKAPLHF
>.|TRBJ1-5|TRBV7-9|.
TGTGCCAGCAGCTTAGGGGGGCAGTTCAATCAGCCCCAGCATTTT
CASSLGGQFNQPQHF
>.|TRBJ2-3|TRBV4-2|TRBD1
TGTGCCAGCAGCCAAGATCAGGGGGGCACAGATACGCAGTATTTT
CASSQDQGGTDTQYF
>.|TRBJ1-5|TRBV2|.
TGTGCCAGCAGTTCCGACAGCCTTAGCAATCAGCCCCAGCATTTT
CASSSDSLSNQPQHF
>.|TRBJ2-3|TRBV11-2|.
TGTGCCAGCAGCTTACGCGACTATAGGACAGATACGCAGTATTTT
CASSLRDYRTDTQYF
>.|TRBJ2-3|TRBV30|.
TGTGCCTGGAGTGGCTTGGGGGGAGTGGCAGATACGCAGTATTTT
CAWSGLGGVADTQYF
>.|TRBJ1-5|TRBV28|.
TGTGCCAGCAGTTTGGGAGGTCAGCCCCAGCATTTT
CASSLGGQPQHF
>.|TRBJ1-1|TRBV7-9|TRBD1
TGTGCCAGCAGCCTGAGCCAGGGGGCAGGCACTGAAGCTTTCTTT
CASSLSQGAGTEAFF
>.|TRBJ2-1|TRBV4-3|.
TGCGCCAGCAGCCAAGATTGGGTCGCCCGTGAGCAGTTCTTC
CASSQDWVAREQFF
>.|TRBJ1-5|TRBV28|.
TGTGCCAGCAGTTTCAGGTCCATAAGCAATCAGCCCCAGCATTTT
CASSFRSISNQPQHF
>.|TRBJ2-2|TRBV2|TRBD1
TGTGCCAGCAGGGGACAGGGGGCTAAGAGTGGCGGGGAGCTGTTTTTT
CASRGQGAKSGGELFF
>once|TRBJ1-5|TRBV9|.
TGTGCCAGCAGCCTACGGGGGGATAGCAATCAGCCCCAGCATTTT
CASSLRGDSNQPQHF
>once|TRBJ1-1|TRBV18|.
TGTGCCAGCTCACCCGACAGGATGAACGCTGAAGCTTTCTTT
CASSPDRMNAEAFF
>.|TRBJ2-3|TRBV7-9|TRBD2
TGTGCCAGCAGTATACTAGCGGGGGACACAGATACGCAGTATTTT
CASSILAGDTDTQYF
>few|TRBJ2-3|TRBV7-3|TRBD1
TGTGCCAGCAGCTCGGTCAGGGGGGATACGCAGTATTTT
CASSSVRGDTQYF
>.|TRBJ2-1|TRBV5-4|TRBD2
TGTGCCAGCAGCTTGGTGGCGGGAGGGAATGAGCAGTTCTTC
CASSLVAGGNEQFF
>once|TRBJ2-7|TRBV4-2|.
TGTGCCAGCAGCCAGGGGAGTGGGTTAGGCTACGAGCAGTACTTC
CASSQGSGLGYEQYF
>.|TRBJ1-1|TRBV7-2|.
TGTGCCAGCAGTGGCGGTTGGAGAATTGAAGCTTTCTTT
CASSGGWRIEAFF
>.|TRBJ1-4|TRBV18|.
TGTGCCAGCTCACCTTCAGAAAAACTGTTTTTT
CASSPSEKLFF
>.|TRBJ1-1|TRBV6-5|.
TGTGCCAGCAGGGGCAGCGCGAACACTGAAGCTTTCTTT
CASRGSANTEAFF
>.|TRBJ1-5|TRBV11-2|.
TGTGCCAGCAGCTTAGGACAGAGAAATCAGCCCCAGCATTTT
CASSLGQRNQPQHF
>.|TRBJ2-7|TRBV28|.
TGTGCCAGCAGTTTATGGCAGTCCTACGAGCAGTACTTC
CASSLWQSYEQYF
>.|TRBJ1-3|TRBV10-3|.
TGTGCCATCAGTCCTATTGACAGACCTGGAAACACCATATATTTT
CAISPIDRPGNTIYF
>once|TRBJ2-3|TRBV5-4|.
TGTGCCAGCAGCTTAGGGCAGAGCACAGATACGCAGTATTTT
CASSLGQSTDTQYF
>.|TRBJ2-7|TRBV6-5|.
TGTGCCAGCAGACCTCAGGAATACGAGCAGTACTTC
CASRPQEYEQYF
>.|TRBJ1-1|TRBV6-4|.
TGTGCCAGCAGACTTCGGGGGGATAGTAACACTGAAGCTTTCTTT
CASRLRGDSNTEAFF
>.|TRBJ2-3|TRBV5-1|.
TGCGCCAGCAGCTTGGTCAGGGTGGTTACAGATACGCAGTATTTT
CASSLVRVVTDTQYF
>.|TRBJ2-3|TRBV25-1|.
TGTGCCAGCAGTGAATTTGGGGCCAGAGGAACAGATACGCAGTATTTT
CASSEFGARGTDTQYF
>.|TRBJ2-7|TRBV6-1|.
TGTGCCAGCACTAGGGGGTTCACCTACGAGCAGTACTTC
CASTRGFTYEQYF
>.|TRBJ1-1|TRBV4-1|TRBD1
TGCGCCAGCAGCGCTTGGACAGGGGAAACTGAAGCTTTCTTT
CASSAWTGETEAFF
>.|TRBJ1-1|TRBV14|.
TGTGCCAGCAGCGAAGGGGGGCGCGACACTGAAGCTTTCTTT
CASSEGGRDTEAFF
>once|TRBJ1-4|TRBV18|TRBD1
TGTGCCAGCTCGGAAGGACAGGGCGAAAAACTGTTTTTT
CASSEGQGEKLFF
>.|TRBJ1-2|TRBV7-8|.
TGTGCCAGCAGCTCCCCAAACGGCGGACCTGTGGGCTATGGCTACACCTTC
CASSSPNGGPVGYGYTF
>once|TRBJ2-5|TRBV6-6|TRBD2
TGTGCCAGCACTGATAACGGGCGGGGGGAGACCCAGTACTTC
CASTDNGRGETQYF
>.|TRBJ2-3|TRBV5-1|.
TGCGCCAGCAGGGTAGGGCCAAGCACAGATACGCAGTATTTT
CASRVGPSTDTQYF
>.|TRBJ2-5|TRBV5-1|.
TGCGCCAGCAGCGGGTTGGAGACCCAGTACTTC
CASSGLETQYF
>once|TRBJ1-4|TRBV7-9|.
TGTGCCAGCAGCTTGGGGCGGGGAACAACTAATGAAAAACTGTTTTTT
CASSLGRGTTNEKLFF
>.|TRBJ2-7|TRBV5-1|.
TGCGCCAGCAGGGTCCAGGGAGCTTCCTACGAGCAGTACTTC
CASRVQGASYEQYF
>.|TRBJ1-3|TRBV5-4|TRBD1
TGTGCCAGCAGCTTGCCCCAAGAGGACAGGTCTGGAAACACCATATATTTT
CASSLPQEDRSGNTIYF
>.|TRBJ2-2|TRBV7-3|TRBD1
TGTGCCAGCAGCCAGGGGGCCCAGGAGGAGCTGTTTTTT
CASSQGAQEELFF
>.|TRBJ2-1|TRBV15|.
TGTGCCACCAGCAGAGATCGGCAGAGGATGGGGAATGAGCAGTTCTTC
CATSRDRQRMGNEQFF
>.|TRBJ2-7|TRBV28|TRBD2
TGTGCCAGCAGGCCCAGCGGGGGGGACGTTTTTCCCTACGAGCAGTACTTC
CASRPSGGDVFPYEQYF
>.|TRBJ2-3|TRBV5-4|TRBD2
TGTGCCAGCAGCTTGGTCGCGGGGGAGCGCACAGATACGCAGTATTTT
CASSLVAGERTDTQYF
>.|TRBJ2-2|TRBV7-9|.
TGTGCCAGCAGCCCGGACAGTAACACCGGGGAGCTGTTTTTT
CASSPDSNTGELFF
>.|TRBJ2-6|TRBV28|TRBD1
TGTGCCACCCTCCGACAGGGGGCCTCTGGGGCCAACGTCCTGACTTTC
CATLRQGASGANVLTF
>.|TRBJ1-1|TRBV5-5|.
TGTGCCAGCAGCTTGCTGACAGTCTACACTGAAGCTTTCTTT
CASSLLTVYTEAFF
>.|TRBJ1-2|TRBV5-4|.
TGTGCCAGCAGCTTGCCGGGGTCCTATGGCTACACCTTC
CASSLPGSYGYTF
>.|TRBJ2-1|TRBV7-2|.
TGTGCCAGCAGCCCCTCGGGGTGGGGGAGCTCCTACAATGAGCAGTTCTTC
CASSPSGWGSSYNEQFF
>.|TRBJ2-7|TRBV6-4|TRBD1
TGTGCCAGCAGTGAAAATGACAGGGGCGAGCAGTACTTC
CASSENDRGEQYF
>.|TRBJ1-4|TRBV5-1|TRBD1
TGCGCCAGCAGCGGAGACAGGGCTCGAGGTGAAAAACTGTTTTTT
CASSGDRARGEKLFF
>.|TRBJ1-2|TRBV27|.
TGTGCCAGCAGGACCTCCTCGACCGGCTATGGCTACACCTTC
CASRTSSTGYGYTF